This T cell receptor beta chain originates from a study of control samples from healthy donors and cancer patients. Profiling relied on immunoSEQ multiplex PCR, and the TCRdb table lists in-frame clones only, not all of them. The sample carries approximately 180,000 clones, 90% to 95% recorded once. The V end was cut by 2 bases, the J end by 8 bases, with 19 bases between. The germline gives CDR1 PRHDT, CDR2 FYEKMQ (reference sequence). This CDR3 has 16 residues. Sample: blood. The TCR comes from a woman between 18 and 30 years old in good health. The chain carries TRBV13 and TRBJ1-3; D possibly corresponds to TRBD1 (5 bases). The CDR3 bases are TGTGCCAGCAGCTTACCCGACAGCAGGATTGAAGACACCATATATTTT. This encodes CASSLPDSRIEDTIYF.